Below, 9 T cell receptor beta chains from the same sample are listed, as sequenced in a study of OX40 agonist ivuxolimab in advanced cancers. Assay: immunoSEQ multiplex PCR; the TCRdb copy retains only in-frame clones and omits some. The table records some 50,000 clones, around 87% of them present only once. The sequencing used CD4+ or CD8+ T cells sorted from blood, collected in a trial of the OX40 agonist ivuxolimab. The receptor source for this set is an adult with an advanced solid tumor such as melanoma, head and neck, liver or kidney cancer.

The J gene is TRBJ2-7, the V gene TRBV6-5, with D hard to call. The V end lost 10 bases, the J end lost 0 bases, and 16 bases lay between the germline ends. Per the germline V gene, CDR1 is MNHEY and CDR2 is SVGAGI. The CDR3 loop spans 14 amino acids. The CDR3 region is CATRPLISSYEQYF. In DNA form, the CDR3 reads TGTGCCACCCGGCCCCTGATAAGCTCCTACGAGCAGTACTTC.

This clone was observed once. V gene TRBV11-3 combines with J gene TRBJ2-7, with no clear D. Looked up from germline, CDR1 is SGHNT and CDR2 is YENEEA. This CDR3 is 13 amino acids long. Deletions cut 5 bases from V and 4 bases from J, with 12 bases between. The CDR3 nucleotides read TGTGCCAGCAGCCGCCAATCCGGTTACGAGCAGTACTTC. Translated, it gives CASSRQSGYEQYF.

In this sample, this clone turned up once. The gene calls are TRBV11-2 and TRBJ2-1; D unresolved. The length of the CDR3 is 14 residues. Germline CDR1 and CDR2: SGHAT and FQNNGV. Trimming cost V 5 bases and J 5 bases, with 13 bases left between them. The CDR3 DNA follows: TGTGCCAGCAGCCCAGAGTCACCTAACAATGAGCAGTTCTTC. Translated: CASSPESPNNEQFF.

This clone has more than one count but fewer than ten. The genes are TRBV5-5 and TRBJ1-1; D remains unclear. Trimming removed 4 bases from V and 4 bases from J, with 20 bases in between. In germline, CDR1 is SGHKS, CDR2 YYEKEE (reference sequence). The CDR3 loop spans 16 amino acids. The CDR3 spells CASSPHARPSGTEAFF. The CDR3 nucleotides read TGTGCCAGCAGCCCCCACGCCCGACCCTCTGGCACTGAAGCTTTCTTT.

The chain's CDR3 is CASSTNHRGAYGYTF. The DNA of the CDR3 is TGTGCCAGCAGTACGAACCACAGGGGGGCCTATGGCTACACCTTC. The rearrangement uses TRBV6-5 and TRBJ1-2; 8 bases line up with TRBD1. V shed 5 bases and J 4 bases; nucleotides not matched to a gene: 9. This CDR3 comprises 15 residues. CDR1 MNHEY and CDR2 SVGAGI come from the germline V gene.

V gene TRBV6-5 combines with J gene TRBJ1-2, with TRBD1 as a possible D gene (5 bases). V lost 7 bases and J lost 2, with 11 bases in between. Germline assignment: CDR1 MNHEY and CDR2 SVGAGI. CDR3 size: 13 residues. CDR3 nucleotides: TGTGCCAGCAAGGCGGGGCCCAACTATGGCTACACCTTC. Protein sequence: CASKAGPNYGYTF.

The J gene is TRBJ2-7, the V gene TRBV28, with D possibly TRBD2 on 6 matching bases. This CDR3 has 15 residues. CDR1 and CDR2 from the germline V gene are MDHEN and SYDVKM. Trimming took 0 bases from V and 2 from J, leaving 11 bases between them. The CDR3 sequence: CASSLWGRETYEQYF. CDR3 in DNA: TGTGCCAGCAGTTTATGGGGTCGGGAGACCTACGAGCAGTACTTC. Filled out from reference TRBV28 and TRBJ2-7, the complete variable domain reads DVKVTQSSRYLVKRTGEKVFLECVQDMDHENMFWYRQDPGLGLRLIYFSYDVKMKEKGDIPEGYSVSREKKERFSLILESASTNQTSMYLCASSLWGRETYEQYFGPGTRLTVT.

CDR3: CASSLSGGAYEQYV. The DNA for the CDR3 is TGTGCCAGCAGTTTAAGCGGGGGTGCCTACGAGCAGTACGTC. The J gene is TRBJ2-7, the V gene TRBV28; 8 bases are shared with TRBD2. The CDR3 is 14 amino acids. Per germline, CDR1 MDHEN and CDR2 SYDVKM. V shed 2 bases and J 2 bases; nucleotides not matched to a gene: 2.

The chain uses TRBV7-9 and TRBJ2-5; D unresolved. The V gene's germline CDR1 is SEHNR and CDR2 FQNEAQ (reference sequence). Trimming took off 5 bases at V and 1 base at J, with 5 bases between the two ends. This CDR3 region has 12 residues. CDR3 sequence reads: CASSPIQETQYF. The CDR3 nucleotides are TGTGCCAGCAGCCCCATCCAAGAGACCCAGTACTTC.